A single sample is the source of the 25 T cell receptor beta chains below, sequenced in a study of blood T cells in healthy people across ages. For the second PCR, which ran for roughly 6 to 11 cycles, a sample-barcoded 5' primer and a J-beta primer mix were used. TCRdb processed the 5' RACE reads anew with MiXCR; each CDR3 protein has one entry. The profile shows approximately 490,000 distinct CDR3 sequences, around 24% of them singletons. These data also formed part of another study, on T cells of mothers and their children.

The sample comprised blood. The receptors were gathered from a boy aged 5-17 years in good health.

This clonotype was seen a handful of times. The chain employs TRBV6-1 and TRBJ2-1; weak D call: TRBD1 (5 bases). The J call is doubtful: the DNA matches TRBJ2-7 better. The CDR3 contains 13 residues. The germline gives CDR1 MNHNS, CDR2 SASEGT. CDR3 nucleotide sequence: TGTGCCAGCAGGGAGATAGCAGGGTACGAGCAGTACTTC. Translation: CASREIAGYEQYF.

This rearrangement joins TRBV7-9 to TRBJ1-4, with no clear D. The germline gives CDR1 SEHNR, CDR2 FQNEAQ (reference sequence). The CDR3 length is 14 residues. Trimming shortened V by 7 bases and J by 0 bases, and 9 bases separated the two germline ends. The CDR3 sequence: CASKPSATNEKLFF. The CDR3 DNA follows: TGTGCCAGCAAACCTTCTGCAACTAATGAAAAACTGTTTTTT.

The V and J genes are TRBV29-1 and TRBJ1-2, with TRBD1 matching over 8 bases. CDR1 SQVTM and CDR2 ANQGSEA come from the germline V gene. V lost 6 bases to trimming and J lost 6 bases; unmatched junction nucleotides: 12. The CDR3 contains 14 residues. CDR3 bases: TGCAGCGTGGGACCCACAGGGGGATTCGATGGCTACACCTTC. It yields the protein CSVGPTGGFDGYTF. The full variable domain, rest sourced from reference TRBV29-1 and TRBJ1-2, is SAVISQKPSRDICQRGTSLTIQCQVDSQVTMMFWYRQQPGQSLTLIATANQGSEATYESGFVIDKFPISRPNLTFSTLTVSNMSPEDSSIYLCSVGPTGGFDGYTFGSGTRLTVV.

The chain recombines TRBV20-1 with TRBJ2-1, with 9 bases lining up with TRBD2. CDR3 size: 16 residues. CDR1 and CDR2 (germline): DFQATT, SNEGSKA (reference sequence). V lost 2 bases and J lost 5; bases outside the gene matches: 10. CDR3 loop: CSARLVGGGVHNEQFF. CDR3 in DNA: TGCAGTGCTAGATTAGTTGGCGGGGGGGTACACAATGAGCAGTTCTTC.

This chain uses TRBV27 with TRBJ2-7, with D perhaps matching TRBD1 (5 bases). V lost 4 bases and J lost 4, with 11 bases in between. The CDR3 runs 13 residues. CDR1 is MNHEY and CDR2 is SMNVEV in the germline V gene (reference sequence). CDR3 amino acids: CASSSGMDYEQYF. In DNA form, the CDR3 reads TGTGCCAGCAGTTCAGGGATGGATTACGAGCAGTACTTC.

CDR3 coding DNA: TGTGCCATCACCGGGACCTCCGGAGGCTACACCTTC. This sequence encodes CAITGTSGGYTF. The rearrangement links TRBV10-3 to TRBJ1-2, with D possibly being TRBD1 (5 bases). The V gene lost 7 bases and the J gene lost 8 bases, with 14 bases spanning the gap. Looked up from germline, CDR1 is ENHRY and CDR2 is SYGVKD. The CDR3 has 12 amino acids.

The chain joins TRBV7-2 to TRBJ2-5; D not certain. TRBJ2-1 explains the end of the DNA better; the J call may be wrong. Germline V gene sequence: CDR1 SGHTA, CDR2 FQGNSA. This CDR3 is built from 12 residues. The CDR3 spells CASTAEYYVQFF. As DNA, the CDR3 is TGTGCCAGCACCGCCGAGTACTACGTGCAGTTCTTC.

This clonotype appeared a few times. The genes are TRBV11-1 and TRBJ1-1; D uncertain. The V end lost 5 bases, the J end lost 3 bases, and 13 bases lay between the germline ends. The CDR3 consists of 14 residues. Germline loops: CDR1 SGHAT, CDR2 FQDESV (reference sequence). The CDR3 loop is CASSPSGRDTEAFF. The CDR3 DNA sequence: TGTGCCAGCAGCCCGAGCGGGCGAGACACTGAAGCTTTCTTT. The whole variable domain, remainder taken from reference TRBV11-1 and TRBJ1-1, is EAEVAQSPRYKITEKSQAVAFWCDPISGHATLYWYRQILGQGPELLVQFQDESVVDDSQLPKDRFSAERLKGVDSTLKIQPAELGDSAMYLCASSPSGRDTEAFFGQGTRLTVV.

V gene TRBV7-2 combines with J gene TRBJ2-2; maybe TRBD2 (6 bases). V was trimmed by 0 bases and J by 1 base, leaving 9 bases between them. The CDR3 length is 16 residues. Germline CDR1 reads SGHTA; CDR2 reads FQGNSA. This CDR3 is CASSLASRGNTGELFF. The CDR3 region has the DNA TGTGCCAGCAGCTTAGCGTCGCGGGGGAACACCGGGGAGCTGTTTTTT.

There are a few counts of this clonotype. CDR3 region: CASSFFRGETQYF. The CDR3 DNA is TGTGCCAGCAGTTTTTTCAGGGGAGAGACCCAGTACTTC. The V gene is TRBV27, the J gene TRBJ2-5; D is possibly TRBD1 (6 bases). Trimming pared 3 bases from V and 4 bases from J, leaving 9 bases between. CDR3 length: 13 residues. Looked up from germline, CDR1 is MNHEY and CDR2 is SMNVEV (reference sequence).

This clonotype has a handful of counts. This chain uses TRBV7-3 with TRBJ2-1; D tentatively reads TRBD1 or TRBD2 (5 bases each). Germline V gene data show CDR1 as SGHTA and CDR2 as FQGTGA. V gave up 5 bases and J gave up 10 bases, with 18 bases separating them. CDR3 size: 14 residues. The CDR3 reads CASSHGVGEREQFF. CDR3 nucleotides: TGTGCCAGCAGCCACGGCGTGGGGGAAAGAGAGCAGTTCTTC.

A few counts support this clonotype. The chain links TRBV5-1 to TRBJ2-4, with D perhaps matching TRBD1 (5 bases). Trimming stripped 0 bases from V and 8 bases from J, with 12 bases between. Germline V lookup: CDR1 SGHRS, CDR2 YFSETQ. The CDR3 is 14 amino acids. The CDR3 region has the DNA TGCGCCAGCAGCTTGGACAGGTCGGTGGACATTCAGTACTTC. Protein product: CASSLDRSVDIQYF.

This clonotype occurred a few times. The V and J genes are TRBV7-8 and TRBJ2-5; 7 bases align to TRBD2. In germline, CDR1 is SGHVS, CDR2 FQNEAQ. The CDR3 has 12 amino acids. Unmatched junction bases numbered 7, after V lost 10 bases and J lost 5 bases. CDR3 loop: CAIATSLETQYF. As DNA, the CDR3 is TGTGCCATTGCGACTAGCCTCGAGACCCAGTACTTC.

This clonotype was picked up a small number of times. DNA for the CDR3: TGTGCCAGCAGTTCTGGCCACGGCGGGGCCCAGTACTTC. It encodes CASSSGHGGAQYF. The chain employs TRBV27 and TRBJ2-5; weak D call: TRBD2 (6 bases). Germline V gene data show CDR1 as MNHEY and CDR2 as SMNVEV (reference sequence). CDR3 size: 13 residues. Trimming removed 4 bases from V and 9 bases from J, with 15 bases in between.

The V and J genes are TRBV24-1 and TRBJ2-3, with TRBD1 matching 7 bases. CDR3 length: 17 amino acids. After removal of 5 bases from V and 6 bases from J, the junction contained 16 bases not matched to a gene. Germline assignment: CDR1 KGHDR and CDR2 SFDVKD. The CDR3 loop is CATSAPKATGIWDTQYF. DNA for the CDR3: TGTGCCACCAGTGCCCCTAAGGCGACAGGGATATGGGATACGCAGTATTTT.

Remarks on this clonotype: This sequence may be a read error, since a much larger clone differs from it by one base. This sequence joins TRBV4-3 and TRBJ2-5; 11 positions match TRBD1. The J call may be wrong; the DNA end is better matched by TRBJ2-7. CDR3 length: 16 residues. In germline, CDR1 is LGHNA, CDR2 YSLEER. The CDR3 here is CASSQDLGQGACEQYF. In DNA form, the CDR3 reads TGCGCCAGCAGCCAAGATTTAGGACAGGGGGCCTGCGAGCAGTACTTC.

Only one count was recorded for this clonotype. This sequence joins TRBV6-5 and TRBJ1-2; no clear D. Germline CDR1 MNHEY, CDR2 SVGAGI. V gave up 3 bases and J gave up 4 bases, with 12 bases separating them. This CDR3 is built from 14 residues. CDR3 coding DNA: TGTGCCAGCAGTTATAGGCAGACTGGCTATGGCTACACCTTC. Amino acids: CASSYRQTGYGYTF.

Only a few counts were recorded for this clonotype. The V call is TRBV5-1, the J call TRBJ2-5; perhaps TRBD2 as D (7 bases). CDR1 and CDR2 (germline): SGHRS, YFSETQ. This CDR3 region has 15 residues. V was clipped by 3 bases and J by 1 base, with 13 bases between them. CDR3 loop: CASSWSGGSQETQYF. In DNA form, the CDR3 reads TGCGCCAGCAGCTGGTCGGGGGGCAGCCAAGAGACCCAGTACTTC.

The rearrangement joins TRBV7-9 to TRBJ1-4; 7 bases are shared with TRBD1. CDR1 and CDR2 from the germline V gene are SEHNR and FQNEAQ (reference sequence). The CDR3 contains 14 residues. The V gene end was trimmed by 5 bases and the J gene end by 10 bases; junction bases not matched to a gene: 10. CDR3 bases: TGTGCCAGCAGCGCAGGACAGGTTCGGCGAAAACTGTTTTTT. Protein: CASSAGQVRRKLFF.

J is TRBJ1-1 and V is TRBV20-1; no firm D call. The CDR3 contains 14 residues. In germline, CDR1 is DFQATT, CDR2 SNEGSKA (reference sequence). V was trimmed by 8 bases and J by 4 bases, leaving 20 bases between them. The CDR3 sequence is CSPRAVTVGTEAFF. CDR3 in DNA: TGCAGTCCCCGAGCGGTCACCGTGGGCACTGAAGCTTTCTTT.

The chain has TRBV6-1 and TRBJ2-5, with D tentatively TRBD2 (5 bases). The J call may not be correct, given that the DNA end is closer to TRBJ2-7. The CDR3 is 14 residues long. In germline, CDR1 is MNHNS, CDR2 SASEGT. CDR3 sequence: CASSEGTEGHEQYF. CDR3 bases: TGTGCCAGCAGTGAAGGGACTGAAGGCCACGAGCAGTACTTC.

This rearrangement joins TRBV6-5 to TRBJ1-1; 8 nucleotides agree with TRBD1. Germline CDR1 MNHEY, CDR2 SVGAGI. The CDR3 has 14 amino acids. Trimming removed 4 bases from V and 5 bases from J; junction bases left unmatched: 6. The CDR3 is CASSSYRGRTEAFF. The CDR3, as DNA: TGTGCCAGCAGTTCATACAGGGGGAGGACTGAAGCTTTCTTT.

The chain uses TRBV28 and TRBJ1-1; 7 bases agree with TRBD1. Germline CDR1 and CDR2: MDHEN and SYDVKM. The V and J ends lost 10 bases and 11 bases, in that order; junction bases with no gene match: 7. The CDR3 consists of 10 residues. In nucleotides, the CDR3 is TGTGCCATCCAGGGGGGCGCGGCTTTCTTT. Its protein product is CAIQGGAAFF.

The sample holds a few counts of this clonotype. This chain links TRBV7-9 with TRBJ1-2; TRBD1 agrees at 11 bases. CDR3 length: 14 residues. J gave up 2 bases and V 9 bases, and 5 bases lay outside the gene matches. The germline V gene has CDR1 SEHNR and CDR2 FQNEAQ (reference sequence). CDR3 sequence: CASTGTGGNYGYTF. In nucleotides, the CDR3 is TGTGCCAGTACCGGGACAGGGGGGAACTATGGCTACACCTTC.

Points on this clonotype: One junction end does not reproduce the germline sequence, and a read error may be involved. The V and J genes are TRBV10-3 and TRBJ1-1; weak D call: TRBD1 (5 bases). Germline V CDR1 and CDR2: ENHRY, SYGVKD. CDR3 length equals 14 residues. CDR3 sequence: CAISEPGRGGEVFF. CDR3 coding DNA: TGTGCCATCAGTGAGCCCGGGAGGGGAGGGGAAGTTTTCTTT.